The 21 T cell receptor beta chains in this list originate from one sample, sequenced in a study of cytotoxic CD8 clonotypes in ibrutinib-treated CLL. TCRdb's copy holds only in-frame clones and misses some; the assay was immunoSEQ multiplex PCR. The sample holds 250,000 to 350,000 clones, roughly 76% seen once. Sequences were derived from PBMCs, sampled at disease progression, from a patient treated with ibrutinib. Every receptor here comes from a human donor with chronic lymphocytic leukemia.

The J gene is TRBJ1-6, the V gene TRBV7-9, with 8 bases aligning to TRBD1. Per germline, CDR1 SEHNR and CDR2 FQNEAQ (reference sequence). The junction had 3 bases not matched to a gene; V was cut back by 8 bases and J by 6 bases. The CDR3 loop spans 13 amino acids. CDR3 sequence: CASEGQGNSPLHF. The CDR3 coding sequence is TGTGCCAGCGAAGGACAGGGTAATTCACCCCTCCACTTT.

This clone was found many times. The V gene is TRBV5-1, the J gene TRBJ1-2; 7 bases line up with TRBD1. Germline assignment: CDR1 SGHRS and CDR2 YFSETQ. Trimming cost V 4 bases and J 14 bases; bases outside gene matches: 14. This CDR3 has 13 amino acids. CDR3 sequence: CASSPNPDRPPTF. The CDR3 region has the DNA TGCGCCAGCAGCCCTAACCCGGACAGGCCTCCTACCTTC.

The gene calls are TRBV11-2 and TRBJ2-7; 13 bases map to TRBD2. Trimming at V came to 5 bases and at J to 5 bases, leaving 3 bases not matched to a gene. Per germline, CDR1 SGHAT and CDR2 FQNNGV. CDR3 length: 14 residues. The CDR3 region is CASSPGLAGNEQYF. CDR3 in DNA: TGTGCCAGCAGCCCGGGACTAGCGGGAAACGAGCAGTACTTC.

This clone was found once. V is TRBV6-1 and J is TRBJ1-1, with 7 positions matching TRBD1. Germline V CDR1 and CDR2: MNHNS, SASEGT. The trim removed 5 bases at V and 7 bases at J, leaving 7 bases unmatched. The CDR3 is made up of 13 amino acids. The CDR3 nucleotides are TGTGCCAGCAGTCACAGGGGTCGCGGTGAAGCTTTCTTT. Protein product: CASSHRGRGEAFF.

This clone was seen a handful of times. DNA of the CDR3: TGCAGCGTTGAACTGGGTTTCACCGGGGAGCTGTTTTTT. Translated, it gives CSVELGFTGELFF. The chain combines TRBV29-1 with TRBJ2-2; D uncertain. The CDR3 length is 13 residues. V lost 2 bases, J lost 4 bases, and 8 bases lay in between. Per the germline V gene, CDR1 is SQVTM and CDR2 is ANQGSEA.

The gene calls are TRBV7-2 and TRBJ1-2, with no clear D. V was clipped by 2 bases and J by 0 bases, with 10 bases between them. The CDR3 has 15 amino acids. Germline values: CDR1 SGHTA, CDR2 FQGNSA. The CDR3 DNA reads TGTGCCAGCAGCTTAAGGGCACTCGCTAACTATGGCTACACCTTC. This sequence encodes CASSLRALANYGYTF. The variable domain in full, completed from reference TRBV7-2 and TRBJ1-2, reads GAGVSQSPSNKVTEKGKDVELRCDPISGHTALYWYRQSLGQGLEFLIYFQGNSAPDKSGLPSDRFSAERTGGSVSTLTIQRTQQEDSAVYLCASSLRALANYGYTFGSGTRLTVV.

This clone was observed a few times. V gene TRBV27 combines with J gene TRBJ2-1; D gene unclear. CDR3 size: 16 residues. V lost 8 bases to trimming and J lost 1 base, with 18 bases between them. Germline CDR1 is MNHEY and CDR2 is SMNVEV (reference sequence). The CDR3 loop is CASAGLLGYSYNEQFF. The DNA of the CDR3 is TGTGCCAGCGCTGGGCTTCTAGGTTATTCCTACAATGAGCAGTTCTTC.

V usage is TRBV4-1 and J usage is TRBJ2-5; D might be TRBD2 (6 bases). The CDR3 consists of 14 residues. The V and J ends lost 4 bases and 3 bases respectively, with 12 bases between them. Germline V gene data show CDR1 as MGHRA and CDR2 as YSYEKL. CDR3 bases: TGCGCCAGCAGCCTAACAGGACTAAAAGAGACCCAGTACTTC. Encoded protein: CASSLTGLKETQYF.

This clone was seen a few times. This chain uses TRBV6-6 with TRBJ2-7; D is ambiguous. Germline values: CDR1 MNHNY, CDR2 SVGAGI (reference sequence). This CDR3 is built from 14 residues. V was clipped by 2 bases and J by 6 bases, with 14 bases between them. CDR3 residues: CASSYVGSFGEQYF. The CDR3 DNA reads as TGTGCCAGCAGTTACGTGGGGTCTTTCGGCGAGCAGTACTTC.

CDR3 sequence: CASSLEWGYTF. The CDR3 bases are TGTGCCAGCAGCCTGGAGTGGGGCTACACCTTC. This chain uses TRBV7-9 with TRBJ1-2; no clear D gene. Trimming left V 5 bases short and J 8 bases short, with 9 bases between. The CDR3 sequence is 11 residues long. CDR1 and CDR2 (germline): SEHNR, FQNEAQ (reference sequence).

This chain uses TRBV7-2 with TRBJ2-3; no reliable D call. CDR1 is SGHTA, CDR2 FQGNSA, per germline. V dropped 5 bases and J dropped 1 base, with 16 bases sitting between them. This CDR3 is built from 16 residues. The CDR3 loop reads CASSETVAGGTDTQYF. The CDR3 DNA reads as TGTGCCAGCAGCGAAACTGTGGCTGGGGGCACAGATACGCAGTATTTT.

The CDR3 DNA is TGCGCCAGCAGGACACATGGCTCTGGAAACACCATATATTTT. Its protein is CASRTHGSGNTIYF. The chain uses TRBV5-1 and TRBJ1-3; D gene unclear. V was trimmed by 5 bases and J by 0 bases, leaving 9 bases between them. The V gene's germline CDR1 is SGHRS and CDR2 YFSETQ. The CDR3 loop spans 14 amino acids.

This clone has a single count. The V gene is TRBV13, the J gene TRBJ1-3; 7 nucleotides agree with TRBD1. Trimming took 4 bases from V and 0 from J; bases not matched to a gene: 18. Germline-derived CDR1 and CDR2 are PRHDT and FYEKMQ (reference sequence). The CDR3 is made up of 20 amino acids. The CDR3 sequence: CASSSRDSRSYSPSGNTIYF. The CDR3 nucleotides read TGTGCCAGCAGCTCTAGGGACAGCCGATCCTATTCCCCCTCTGGAAACACCATATATTTT. The whole variable domain, filled in from reference TRBV13 and TRBJ1-3, reads AAGVIQSPRHLIKEKRETATLKCYPIPRHDTVYWYQQGPGQDPQFLISFYEKMQSDKGSIPDRFSAQQFSDYHSELNMSSLELGDSALYFCASSSRDSRSYSPSGNTIYFGEGSWLTVV.

The gene calls are TRBV9 and TRBJ2-2; a possible D gene is TRBD1 (5 bases). CDR1 is SGDLS and CDR2 is YYNGEE in the germline V gene. The V and J ends lost 2 bases and 6 bases respectively, with 8 bases between them. The CDR3 extends over 13 amino acids. In DNA form, the CDR3 reads TGTGCCAGCAGCGTCAGGGATGCCGGGGAGCTGTTTTTT. Amino acids: CASSVRDAGELFF. The whole variable domain, remainder taken from reference TRBV9 and TRBJ2-2, is DSGVTQTPKHLITATGQRVTLRCSPRSGDLSVYWYQQSLDQGLQFLIQYYNGEERAKGNILERFSAQQFPDLHSELNLSSLELGDSALYFCASSVRDAGELFFGEGSRLTVL.

The chain employs TRBV19 and TRBJ1-1, with D possibly TRBD1 on 6 matching bases. The CDR3 loop spans 14 amino acids. Per germline, CDR1 LNHDA and CDR2 SQIVND (reference sequence). V was pared by 4 bases and J by 7 bases, with 16 bases between. This CDR3 reads CASSTRGTMGEAFF. The CDR3 coding sequence is TGTGCCAGTAGTACCAGGGGTACAATGGGTGAAGCTTTCTTT.

The chain links TRBV15 to TRBJ1-3, with TRBD1 matching 8 bases. V was pared by 1 base and J by 3 bases, with 11 bases of the junction left unmatched. This CDR3 is 18 amino acids long. The germline CDR1 and CDR2 sequences are LNHNV and YYDKDF (reference sequence). The CDR3 region has the DNA TGTGCCACCAGCAGAGCTCCTCTGGCAGGGGGCTATGGAAACACCATATATTTT. Translation gives CATSRAPLAGGYGNTIYF.

The chain has TRBV25-1 and TRBJ1-2, with 9 positions matching TRBD1. J gave up 3 bases and V 4 bases, and 3 bases lay outside the gene matches. Germline CDR1 MGHDK, CDR2 SYGVNS. This CDR3 spans 14 amino acids. The CDR3, as DNA: TGTGCCAGCAGTGCGGACAGGGGATACTATGGCTACACCTTC. This codes for CASSADRGYYGYTF.

The V and J genes are TRBV7-7 and TRBJ1-2; tentative D call: TRBD1 (5 bases). The V and J ends lost 2 bases and 5 bases respectively, with 18 bases between them. Looked up from germline, CDR1 is SSHAT and CDR2 is FNYEAQ (reference sequence). This CDR3 comprises 16 residues. This CDR3 is CASSLMWSGREYGYTF. The DNA for the CDR3 is TGTGCCAGCAGCTTAATGTGGTCAGGGAGGGAGTATGGCTACACCTTC. The whole variable domain, remainder taken from reference TRBV7-7 and TRBJ1-2, is GAGVSQSPRYKVTKRGQDVTLRCDPISSHATLYWYQQALGQGPEFLTYFNYEAQPDKSGLPSDRFSAERPEGSISTLTIQRTEQRDSAMYRCASSLMWSGREYGYTFGSGTRLTVV.

J is TRBJ2-6 and V is TRBV9; 7 bases line up with TRBD1. V lost 7 bases to trimming and J lost 2 bases; unmatched junction nucleotides: 9. Germline values: CDR1 SGDLS, CDR2 YYNGEE. The CDR3 runs 16 residues. The chain's CDR3 is CASRDRVQTGANVLTF. In nucleotides, the CDR3 is TGTGCCAGCCGGGACAGAGTACAAACTGGGGCCAACGTCCTGACTTTC.

In its sample, this clone was seen many times. This rearrangement joins TRBV4-1 to TRBJ2-7, with D unresolved. The CDR3 runs to 15 residues. Deletions cut 2 bases from V and 3 bases from J, with 14 bases between. The germline V gene has CDR1 MGHRA and CDR2 YSYEKL. The CDR3 DNA reads as TGCGCCAGCAGCCAATTTCCGGAGCCCGACTACGAGCAGTACTTC. This encodes CASSQFPEPDYEQYF.

The chain combines TRBV6-6 with TRBJ2-7; either TRBD1 or TRBD2 may supply D (5 bases each). CDR1 and CDR2 (germline): MNHNY, SVGAGI (reference sequence). The CDR3 extends over 11 amino acids. The V end lost 5 bases, the J end lost 7 bases, and 9 bases lay between the germline ends. The CDR3 loop reads CASSSEGEQYF. The CDR3 coding sequence is TGTGCCAGCAGTAGCGAGGGGGAGCAGTACTTC.